This entry features one TCR beta chain sequence. As yet, its antigen is unknown. The donors were in the roughly 130-subject validation cohort, distinct from the approximately 610-subject first cohort. This sample is part of a study of cytomegalovirus exposure and HLA in healthy donors. Study findings and constraints: Among TCR sequences, most were rare, though some public TCRs appeared in many donors. The TCR clusters that emerged in the first cohort tended, a later analysis found, to co-occur in the 110 or so validation repertoires. In vitro work confirmed that a few CMV-associated chains recognize CMV antigens.

The trim removed 2 bases at V and 6 bases at J, leaving 10 bases unmatched. Germline-derived CDR1 and CDR2 are MGHRA and YSYEKL. This CDR3 contains 17 residues. TCRdb's copy holds only in-frame clones and misses some; the assay was immunoSEQ multiplex PCR. Here the sample spans fewer than 150,000 clones, roughly 86% being singletons. The material sequenced was PBMCs. The TCR sequence derives from a man aged 25 to 40 in good health and CMV-seronegative. The rearrangement uses TRBV4-1 and TRBJ2-1; 10 positions agree with TRBD1. The chain's CDR3 is CASSQTPGTGESNEQFF. DNA for the CDR3: TGCGCCAGCAGCCAAACCCCCGGGACAGGGGAAAGCAATGAGCAGTTCTTC.